This TCR beta chain was documented in a study of response to subunit inactivated influenza vaccine. Study-level points and caveats: A suggestion made by the authors is that each seasonal influenza vaccination recruits few new T cells.

For this clonotype: Its target is not known.

MiXCR, run by TCRdb on the RT-PCR reads, gives a single entry per CDR3 protein. Of more than 150,000 distinct CDR3 sequences detected, around a tenth appear once; the ten largest clones hold 11%. The CDR3 is 15 residues long. V gave up 2 bases and J gave up 3 bases, with 13 bases separating them. Germline V gene sequence: CDR1 SEHNR, CDR2 FQNEAQ (reference sequence). V usage is TRBV7-9 and J usage is TRBJ2-5; D not certain. The sequencing here drew on non-naive T cells sorted from PBMCs, taken on the day of vaccination. The clonotype comes from a man over 45 who received an inactivated influenza vaccine. CDR3 in amino acids: CASSLSLRGKETQYF. The CDR3 DNA is TGTGCCAGCAGCTTATCCCTGAGAGGAAAAGAGACCCAGTACTTC.